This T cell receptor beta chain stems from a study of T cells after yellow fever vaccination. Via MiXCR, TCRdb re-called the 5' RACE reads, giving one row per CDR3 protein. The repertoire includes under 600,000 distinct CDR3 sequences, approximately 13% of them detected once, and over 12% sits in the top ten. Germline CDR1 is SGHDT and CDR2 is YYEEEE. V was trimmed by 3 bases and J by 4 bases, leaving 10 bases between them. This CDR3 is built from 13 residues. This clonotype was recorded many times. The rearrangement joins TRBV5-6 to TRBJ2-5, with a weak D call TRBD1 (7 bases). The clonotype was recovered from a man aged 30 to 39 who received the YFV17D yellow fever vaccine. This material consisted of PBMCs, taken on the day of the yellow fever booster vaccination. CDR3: CASSYQGGETQYF. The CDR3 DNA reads TGTGCCAGCAGCTACCAGGGGGGAGAGACCCAGTACTTC.